Each of the 22 T cell receptor beta chains below was sequenced from the same sample in a study of T cells after yellow fever vaccination. TCRdb re-analysed the 5' RACE reads in MiXCR, keeping a single row per CDR3 protein. The sample contains 450,000 to 600,000 distinct CDR3 sequences, about 14% of which appear only once. The sequenced sample was PBMCs, obtained on the day of the yellow fever booster vaccination. Receptors originate from a man aged 30 to 45 who received the YFV17D yellow fever vaccine.

This clonotype was counted between two and nine times. This chain connects TRBV7-9 to TRBJ2-5; the match to TRBD1 covers 9 bases. J gave up 2 bases and V 5 bases, and 9 bases lay outside the gene matches. The CDR3 runs to 16 residues. The germline V gene has CDR1 SEHNR and CDR2 FQNEAQ (reference sequence). The DNA for the CDR3 is TGTGCCAGCAGCCGCCCGCCGGGACAGGGTCAAGAGACCCAGTACTTC. Its translation is CASSRPPGQGQETQYF.

This clonotype showed up just a few times. The chain uses TRBV6-1 and TRBJ2-5; 7 positions agree with TRBD1. CDR1 and CDR2 from the germline V gene are MNHNS and SASEGT. V gave up 6 bases and J gave up 5 bases; unmatched junction bases: 12. CDR3 length: 15 residues. CDR3 DNA: TGTGCCAGCAGATCAGACAGGGAAAGGGGGGAGACCCAGTACTTC. Translating it yields CASRSDRERGETQYF.

This clonotype was seen a handful of times. V and J are TRBV5-5 and TRBJ2-1; TRBD1 agrees at 7 bases. This CDR3 region has 14 residues. From germline, CDR1 is SGHKS and CDR2 YYEKEE (reference sequence). V dropped 3 bases and J dropped 7; count of bases not matched to a gene: 7. The CDR3 DNA sequence: TGTGCCAGCAGCTGGGACAGTTTCAGAAATGAGCAGTTCTTC. Translating gives CASSWDSFRNEQFF.

This rearrangement joins TRBV20-1 to TRBJ2-2; D possibly corresponds to TRBD2 (5 bases). The V gene lost 3 bases and the J gene lost 4 bases, with 12 bases spanning the gap. The CDR3 length is 14 residues. CDR1 DFQATT and CDR2 SNEGSKA come from the germline V gene (reference sequence). This CDR3 is CSASPTSSTGELFF. CDR3 nucleotides: TGCAGTGCTAGCCCCACTAGTTCCACCGGGGAGCTGTTTTTT.

This clonotype has just a few counts. This chain joins TRBV20-1 and TRBJ2-5, with TRBD1 identical over 7 bases. The CDR3 extends over 13 amino acids. J gave up 5 bases and V 2 bases, and 5 bases lay outside the gene matches. The germline V gene has CDR1 DFQATT and CDR2 SNEGSKA (reference sequence). As DNA, the CDR3 is TGCAGTGCTAGATCGACAGGGATCGAGACCCAGTACTTC. This codes for CSARSTGIETQYF.

This clonotype was recorded a few times. This chain joins TRBV4-3 and TRBJ1-5, with TRBD1 as a possible D gene (5 bases). This CDR3 has 17 amino acids. Trimming took 0 bases from V and 1 from J, leaving 13 bases between them. CDR1 and CDR2 from the germline V gene are LGHNA and YSLEER. DNA for the CDR3: TGCGCCAGCAGCCAAGATCTTCAGGGTAGGAGCAATCAGCCCCAGCATTTT. Translated: CASSQDLQGRSNQPQHF.

In this sample, this clonotype turned up many times. This chain joins TRBV20-1 and TRBJ1-1; 8 bases are a match to TRBD1. Germline-derived CDR1 and CDR2 are DFQATT and SNEGSKA (reference sequence). Trimming at V came to 3 bases and at J to 1 base, leaving 7 bases not matched to a gene. CDR3 length equals 15 residues. CDR3 protein: CSARRGGQANTEAFF. The DNA for the CDR3 is TGCAGTGCTAGGAGGGGGGGACAGGCGAACACTGAAGCTTTCTTT.

V usage is TRBV6-1 and J usage is TRBJ2-5, with 14 bases fitting TRBD2. The V gene's germline CDR1 is MNHNS and CDR2 SASEGT. With V trimmed by 8 bases and J by 5 bases, 7 bases remained unmatched. This CDR3 is built from 15 residues. CDR3 sequence (DNA): TGTGCCAGCTTGACTAGCGGGAGGGCCGAGGAGACCCAGTACTTC. Translating it yields CASLTSGRAEETQYF.

This sequence joins TRBV7-2 and TRBJ2-7; D remains ambiguous. Germline V gene sequence: CDR1 SGHTA, CDR2 FQGNSA. This CDR3 region has 12 residues. Trimming stripped 5 bases from V and 3 bases from J, with 8 bases between. The CDR3 reads CASSLSNYEQYF. CDR3 coding DNA: TGTGCCAGCAGCCTCTCAAACTACGAGCAGTACTTC.

The J gene is TRBJ2-1, the V gene TRBV9; 8 nucleotides match TRBD2. The CDR3 consists of 13 residues. With V trimmed by 8 bases and J by 6 bases, 7 bases remained unmatched. Per the germline V gene, CDR1 is SGDLS and CDR2 is YYNGEE. CDR3 sequence reads: CASNSGEPNEQFF. CDR3 sequence (DNA): TGTGCCAGTAATAGCGGGGAACCCAATGAGCAGTTCTTC. Using reference TRBV9 and TRBJ2-1 for the parts outside the CDR3, the full variable domain is DSGVTQTPKHLITATGQRVTLRCSPRSGDLSVYWYQQSLDQGLQFLIQYYNGEERAKGNILERFSAQQFPDLHSELNLSSLELGDSALYFCASNSGEPNEQFFGPGTRLTVL.

This chain links TRBV20-1 with TRBJ2-7; 13 bases align to TRBD2. This CDR3 is built from 18 residues. J lost 5 bases, V lost 0 bases, and 13 bases had no gene match. The germline V gene encodes CDR1 DFQATT and CDR2 SNEGSKA (reference sequence). DNA of the CDR3: TGCAGTGCTAGAGATCGGACTAGCGGGAGTCCCACCGGCGACGAGCAGTACTTC. Translating it yields CSARDRTSGSPTGDEQYF.

The chain joins TRBV20-1 to TRBJ2-1, with D hard to call. V gave up 0 bases and J gave up 7 bases, with 1 base separating them. CDR1 DFQATT and CDR2 SNEGSKA come from the germline V gene (reference sequence). The CDR3 has 10 residues. The CDR3 DNA follows: TGCAGTGCTAGAGAGAATGAGCAGTTCTTC. Its protein product is CSARENEQFF.

This clonotype was detected only a few times. The chain recombines TRBV19 with TRBJ2-7; D may be TRBD1 (6 bases). V was trimmed by 6 bases and J by 6 bases, leaving 15 bases between them. Germline V CDR1 and CDR2: LNHDA, SQIVND (reference sequence). The CDR3 covers 13 residues. The CDR3 sequence: CASSQARGAEQYF. The CDR3 DNA sequence: TGTGCCAGTAGCCAGGCCAGGGGAGCCGAGCAGTACTTC.

The V gene is TRBV15, the J gene TRBJ2-5; D uncertain. Trimming took 5 bases from V and 1 from J, leaving 14 bases between them. The CDR3 length is 15 residues. Germline V gene lookup returns CDR1 LNHNV and CDR2 YYDKDF (reference sequence). The CDR3 protein is CATSGSVRFQETQYF. In nucleotides, the CDR3 is TGTGCCACCAGCGGCTCCGTGAGGTTCCAAGAGACCCAGTACTTC.

This clonotype was counted a few times. J is TRBJ1-2 and V is TRBV6-5; D unresolved. Trimming cost V 2 bases and J 4 bases, with 11 bases left between them. This CDR3 region has 14 residues. CDR1 and CDR2 from the germline V gene are MNHEY and SVGAGI. The CDR3 DNA sequence: TGTGCCAGCAGTTACAACGCGGGTGTCTATGGCTACACCTTC. It translates to CASSYNAGVYGYTF.

J is TRBJ2-7 and V is TRBV7-2, with 16 bases identical to TRBD2. CDR3 size: 15 residues. Germline values: CDR1 SGHTA, CDR2 FQGNSA. Trimming took 3 bases from V and 9 from J; bases not matched to a gene: 5. The CDR3 region has the DNA TGTGCCAGCAGCTTGGGACTAGCGGGAGGGCCGGTGCAGTACTTC. Translation: CASSLGLAGGPVQYF.

V gene TRBV5-1 combines with J gene TRBJ1-4, with 7 bases that match TRBD1. The CDR3 is 19 amino acids. The ends lost 5 bases at V and 0 bases at J; junction bases unmatched: 16. CDR1 SGHRS and CDR2 YFSETQ come from the germline V gene. CDR3 bases: TGCGCCAGCAGTCCGAGGTCGGGACAGCTACTCTCAACTAATGAAAAACTGTTTTTT. This sequence encodes CASSPRSGQLLSTNEKLFF.

This clonotype occurred a few times. The V and J genes are TRBV7-2 and TRBJ1-2; tentative D call: TRBD1 (5 bases). The V and J ends lost 5 bases and 4 bases respectively, with 23 bases between them. The V gene's germline CDR1 is SGHTA and CDR2 FQGNSA. The CDR3 is 17 amino acids. Here the CDR3 reads CASSQSPEGTPGYGYTF. For the CDR3, the DNA is TGTGCCAGCAGCCAATCTCCGGAAGGGACCCCGGGCTATGGCTACACCTTC.

The CDR3 nucleotides are TGCAGCGTTGAAGGCAGGGGGTCCTACAATGAGCAGTTCTTC. This gives the protein CSVEGRGSYNEQFF. The V gene is TRBV29-1, the J gene TRBJ2-1; 7 nucleotides align to TRBD1. This CDR3 has 14 amino acids. The J segment lost 1 base and the V segment lost 1 base, leaving 1 base of the junction unmatched. In germline, CDR1 is SQVTM, CDR2 ANQGSEA.

In this sample, this clonotype turned up a few times. The CDR3 DNA sequence: TGTGCCTGGAAGCTCTCTGGGGCCAACGTCCTGACTTTC. Its translation: CAWKLSGANVLTF. The chain recombines TRBV30 with TRBJ2-6; D not certain. Germline V lookup: CDR1 GTSNPN, CDR2 SVGIG (reference sequence). V was cut by 4 bases and J by 0 bases, with 4 bases left in between. CDR3 length: 13 residues.

The J gene is TRBJ2-7, the V gene TRBV14; the D is unclear. The CDR3 is made up of 11 amino acids. Looked up from germline, CDR1 is SGHDN and CDR2 is FVKESK. The V end lost 1 base, the J end lost 6 bases, and 4 bases lay between the germline ends. CDR3 sequence (DNA): TGTGCCAGCAGCCAAGCTATCGAGCAGTACTTC. Residues: CASSQAIEQYF.

The chain carries TRBV14 and TRBJ1-6; a weak D match, TRBD1 (5 bases). The CDR3 has 14 residues. With 1 base removed from V and 8 bases from J, the gap between germline ends came to 9 bases. Germline values: CDR1 SGHDN, CDR2 FVKESK. The CDR3 sequence is CASSQVGVDSPLHF. In DNA form, the CDR3 reads TGTGCCAGCAGCCAAGTAGGGGTTGATTCACCCCTCCACTTT.